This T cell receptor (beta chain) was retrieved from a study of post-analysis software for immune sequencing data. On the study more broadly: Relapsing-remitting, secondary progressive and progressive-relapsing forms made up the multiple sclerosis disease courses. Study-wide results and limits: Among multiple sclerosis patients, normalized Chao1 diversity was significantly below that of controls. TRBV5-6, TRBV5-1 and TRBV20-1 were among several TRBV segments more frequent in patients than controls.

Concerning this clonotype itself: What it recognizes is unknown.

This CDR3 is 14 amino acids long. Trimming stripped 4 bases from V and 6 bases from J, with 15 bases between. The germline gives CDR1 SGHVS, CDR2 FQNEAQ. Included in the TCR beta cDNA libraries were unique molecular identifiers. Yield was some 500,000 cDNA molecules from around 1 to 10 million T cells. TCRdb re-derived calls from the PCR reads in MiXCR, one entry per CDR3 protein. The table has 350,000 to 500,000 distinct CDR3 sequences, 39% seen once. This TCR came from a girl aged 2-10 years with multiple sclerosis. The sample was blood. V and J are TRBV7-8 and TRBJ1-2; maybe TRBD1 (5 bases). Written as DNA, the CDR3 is TGTGCCAGCAGCTCGTACAGGTCAGGGAATGGCTACACCTTC. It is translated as CASSSYRSGNGYTF.